This T cell receptor beta chain was sequenced in a study of blood T cell repertoires in COVID-19 (dated by TCRdb to 2018 to 2020). A note on the overall study: Collaborator samples came from the United States, Italy and Spain and covered acute and convalescent phases of COVID-19. The prospective study material was composed of cDNA or gDNA derived from T cells, B-cell-depleted T cells, or PBMCs. Deeply sampled blood TCRbeta repertoires from subjects exposed to, actively infected with, or recovered from COVID-19 were included in the dataset. The repertoires were released in a freely available public database intended as a resource for research on the immune response to SARS-CoV-2. The samples were drawn from the first 160 participants of the ongoing ImmuneRACE study and from over a thousand subjects provided by 6 global collaborators. Nearly every sample came with metadata listing a de-identified subject ID, COVID-19 status, age in years and sex. Where available, HLA class I and class II types were obtained from metadata supplied by the sample provider rather than from assay-based typing.

The immunoSEQ Assay, a bias-controlled multiplex PCR, was used to amplify TCRbeta CDR3 regions from genomic DNA. The study's own analysis went as follows. Within the assay, amplification of reference gene primers was used to estimate how many nucleated cells each sample contained. To quantify the absolute abundance of each unique TCRbeta CDR3 rearrangement, sequence reads were collapsed and filtered. Productive Simpson clonality was computed per sample as the square root of Simpson's diversity index over productive rearrangements. TCRdb limited this immuneACCESS table to in-frame rearrangements with V and J called. A share of clones is missing; checked studies link under half to unresolved V genes, and the rest is unexplained. The V and J calls and clone size come from that table; D and trimming were worked out from the DNA. This sample is represented by 140,000 to 150,000 clones; approximately 90% of them were singletons. The top ten clones comprise about 2.5% of the sample.

Findings and caveats that apply to the study as a whole: Clinical and demographic metadata were provided uncurated, with the amount varying by source and participant.

One collaborating source in Seattle enrolled patients during active infection and followed them longitudinally through the course of disease. The collaborating institutions used their own protocols to collect whole blood in K2EDTA tubes. Collaborator samples were shipped for TCRbeta analysis as frozen whole blood, isolated PBMCs, or DNA extracted from either sample type. With respect to this clone: There is no known antigen for this receptor. There are no base qualities to consult, and no much larger clone falls within one base.

The material sequenced was peripheral blood. The receptor was derived from a human donor with COVID-19, enrolled during active disease. The donor label of this sample is uncertain.

The nucleotides are TGTGCCAGCAGCCCGGACAGGGCAGTGCAGCCCCAGCATTTT. Translated, this is CASSPDRAVQPQHF. This sequence uses TRBV6-5 and TRBJ1-5; 8 bases in between match TRBD1. From V the trimming removes 6 bases and from J it removes 7 bases, while the gene matches leave 8 bases of the junction unaccounted for. The germline V gene sets CDR1 to MNHEY and CDR2 to SVGAGI. Including cysteine and phenylalanine, the CDR3 has 14 amino acids. Here the CDR3 DNA is all that survives: 42 bases in frame from base 1.